The T cell receptor (beta chain) under discussion was sequenced for a study of T cells after yellow fever vaccination (dated by TCRdb to about 2019). At the level of the whole study: Memory subsets (EM, EMRA, CM and Tscm) were sorted on a BD FACS Aria III using CD3, CD45RA, CCR7 and CD95 staining. Libraries from fractions with low cell numbers were prepared with the SMART-Seq v4 Ultra Low Input RNA kit. To track T-cell clones before and after primary and booster YFV17D yellow fever vaccination, bulk TCR alpha and beta repertoires were sequenced longitudinally. Two healthy male donors, one aged 18 to 30 and one aged 30 to 40 years, were included in the cohort. Blood samples were taken at several timepoints before and after primary and secondary immunization, and bulk PBMC replicates and cell subsets were isolated. Sorting of memory subsets took place on days 0, 15 and 45 and at 18 months after primary vaccination, as well as on days 0, 15 and 45 after the 30-year booster. Study-wide findings and limitations: FACS-sorted repertoires could contain abundant contaminating clonotypes from the bulk population, so computational filtering was required. A small fraction of clonotypes appeared in both the CD4 and CD8 compartments, likely as a result of convergent recombination. Compared with the primary T-cell response, the secondary T-cell response was weaker but faster, peaking on day 5 rather than day 15. In the sorted memory subsets on day 0, nearly all vaccine-responding clonotypes were below the level of detection. After the booster, most clones that had expanded after primary vaccination were detected again (roughly 96% of CD4 and around 88% of CD8), suggesting broad maintenance of memory. Because only a couple of donors were included in the study, the extent to which the findings can be generalized is limited.

This clonotype qualifies as large (0.1 to 1%). Qualities for individual bases were not recorded, and no much larger clone is one base off. The treatment or condition label corresponds to: live attenuated yellow fever vaccine strain. PBMCs were isolated from peripheral blood using a standard Ficoll-Paque protocol. The RNeasy Micro Kit was used to extract RNA from sorted memory subsets. Synthesis of TCR cDNA relied on 5'RACE template switching, a step that introduced a universal primer site along with unique molecular identifiers. Priming for cDNA synthesis came from both the TCR alpha and TCR beta constant segments. Two PCR steps were used to amplify libraries, with sample barcodes and sequencing adapters being added in the second step. Sequencing of libraries was done on Illumina HiSeq 2500 (2x100 bp) or NovaSeq (2x150 bp). In the authors' own workflow: Reads were demultiplexed and collapsed into UMI consensus sequences with MIGEC, and V(D)J alignment was performed with MiXCR. Vaccine-responding clonotypes were defined with edgeR using replicate PBMC samples, requiring FDR below 0.01 and a log2 fold change above 5 up to day 15. Each bulk clonotype was labeled CD4 or CD8 based on which sequenced repertoire, CD4 or CD8, contained the clonotype at higher abundance. To estimate how each clone was distributed across memory phenotypes, clonotype frequencies in memory subsets were weighted by the numbers of FACS-sorted cells. TCRdb redid the processing of the public reads, applying fastp at Q25 and MiXCR, and retained in-frame beta chains. Rows are combined by CDR3 protein, so each entry shows the most common genes and DNA. What appears here as the V and J calls and clone size reflects TCRdb's work, not the paper's. This sample lists approximately 32,000 distinct CDR3 sequences; about 10% were detected once. Roughly 12% of the sample comes from the top ten.

Trimming takes 5 bases off V and 2 bases off J; junction bases not matched to a gene: 9. From its cysteine to its phenylalanine, the CDR3 spans 15 amino acids. Only the CDR3 DNA is retained, 45 bases long and in frame from the first base. The germline V gene (reference sequence) gives CDR1 as SEHNR and CDR2 as FQNEAQ. The chain uses TRBV7-9 and TRBJ2-7; 7 junctional bases match TRBD1. The sequencing here drew on PBMCs, either bulk or a sorted T-cell subset (CD4+, CD8+, memory, or dextramer-sorted; not recorded which), taken roughly 15 days after the first yellow fever vaccination. This clonotype was sampled from a man between 18 and 35 years old who received the YFV17D yellow fever vaccine. The sequenced DNA is TGTGCCAGCAGCGCACTCGACAGGGACACCTACGAGCAGTACTTC. Protein translation: CASSALDRDTYEQYF.